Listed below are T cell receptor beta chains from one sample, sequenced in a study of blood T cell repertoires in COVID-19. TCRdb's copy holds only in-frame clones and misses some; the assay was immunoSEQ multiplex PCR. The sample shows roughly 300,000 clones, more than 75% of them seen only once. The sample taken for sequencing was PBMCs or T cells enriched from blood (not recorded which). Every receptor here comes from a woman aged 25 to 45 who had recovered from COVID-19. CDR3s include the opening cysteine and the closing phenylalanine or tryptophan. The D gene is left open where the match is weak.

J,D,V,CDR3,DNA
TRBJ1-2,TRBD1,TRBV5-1,CASSLALTGGVYTF,TGCGCCAGCAGCTTGGCGTTGACAGGGGGCGTCTACACCTTC
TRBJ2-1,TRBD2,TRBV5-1,CASSRLGGGSYNEQFF,TGCGCCAGCAGCCGGCTGGGCGGGGGGTCCTACAATGAGCAGTTCTTC
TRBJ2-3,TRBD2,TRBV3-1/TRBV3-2,CASSPDGGGGGTDTQYF,TGTGCCAGCAGTCCAGACGGGGGCGGGGGGGGCACAGATACGCAGTATTTT
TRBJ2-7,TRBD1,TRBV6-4,CASSVLPGQGYEQYF,TGTGCCAGCAGCGTACTTCCGGGACAGGGGTACGAGCAGTACTTC
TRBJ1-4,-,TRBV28,CASQHATNEKLFF,TGTGCCAGCCAACACGCAACTAATGAAAAACTGTTTTTT
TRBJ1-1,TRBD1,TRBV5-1,CASSSGTANTEAFF,TGCGCCAGCAGCTCCGGGACAGCGAACACTGAAGCTTTCTTT
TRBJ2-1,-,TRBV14,CASSQGRGVPYNEQFF,TGTGCCAGCAGCCAAGGCAGGGGGGTTCCCTACAATGAGCAGTTCTTC
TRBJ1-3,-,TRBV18,CASSSGTNSGNTIYF,TGTGCCAGCTCATCGGGGACAAATTCTGGAAACACCATATATTTT
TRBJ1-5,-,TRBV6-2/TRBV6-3,CASSQTLQGIGNQPQHF,TGTGCCAGCAGTCAAACCCTTCAGGGAATCGGCAATCAGCCCCAGCATTTT
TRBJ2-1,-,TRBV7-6,CASSLRIEQVNEQFF,TGTGCCAGCAGCTTAAGGATCGAACAGGTCAATGAGCAGTTCTTC
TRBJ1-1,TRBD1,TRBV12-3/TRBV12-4,CASSPWTGARDFF,TGTGCCAGCAGCCCCTGGACAGGGGCCCGCGATTTCTTT